This T cell receptor beta chain was sequenced for a study of shared clonotypes between healthy human individuals. Germline V gene lookup returns CDR1 MNHEY and CDR2 SMNVEV (reference sequence). With V trimmed by 1 base and J by 3 bases, 3 bases remained unmatched. The CDR3 has 15 amino acids. Assay: immunoSEQ multiplex PCR; the TCRdb copy retains only in-frame clones and omits some. The repertoire holds approximately 810,000 clones, with 80% to 95% as singletons. Naive CD8 cells were CD45RO-negative, positively selected for CCR7, excluding terminally differentiated effector memory CD45RA+ cells. The sample consisted of naive CD8+ T cells sorted from blood. V and J are TRBV27 and TRBJ2-7, with 10 bases that match TRBD2. The TCR was taken from a man aged 25-45 years in good health. The DNA for the CDR3 is TGTGCCAGCAGTTTATTCCTAGCGGGGGTCTACGAGCAGTACTTC. Protein product: CASSLFLAGVYEQYF.